This T cell receptor beta chain was sequenced in a study of patients with pleural tuberculosis (dated by TCRdb to the mid-2010s). At least ten counts were recorded for this clonotype. The specificity of this receptor is unknown. No much larger clone exists at a distance of one base, and base qualities are not known. The CDR3 runs 18 amino acids, cysteine and phenylalanine included. The CDR3 DNA has 54 bases and is translated from base 1. V is pruned by 3 bases and J by 0 bases, leaving 10 bases of the junction without a gene match. The instrument given in TCRdb is Illumina Genome Analyzer IIx. TCRdb reworked the public reads: Q25 trimming with fastp, MiXCR clone assembly, productive beta chains retained. Entries that share a CDR3 protein sequence are merged under the most common genes and DNA. The sample data list approximately 50,000 distinct CDR3 sequences, and less than 9.5% of these were observed just once. Jointly, the top ten make up 15% to 20% of the sample.

The receptor was derived from a human donor with pleural tuberculosis. The chain uses TRBV12-3 or TRBV12-4 and TRBJ2-1; 8 bases in the junction line up with TRBD1. The base sequence is TGTGCCAGCAGTTTCAGGACAGGGCCTACCTACTCCTACAATGAGCAGTTCTTC. This sequence encodes CASSFRTGPTYSYNEQFF.